The 6 T cell receptor beta chains listed next were all sequenced from one sample in a study of T cell repertoires in cytomegalovirus infection. TCRdb independently ran MiXCR on the reads; one entry per CDR3 protein. In the table there are a few hundred thousand distinct CDR3 sequences, roughly 18% of which are singletons. The sample was PBMCs. The receptors come from a human donor in good health (CMV status not recorded). Some clones in this sample may be carry-over from other donors' samples.

The chain is built from TRBV4-2 and TRBJ2-1; D may be TRBD2 (5 bases). Between the trimmed V and J ends, which lost 5 bases and 4 bases, there was a span of 30 bases. The V gene's germline CDR1 is LGHNA and CDR2 YNFKEQ. The CDR3 contains 20 residues. CDR3 amino acids: CASSSQVARVTTRPYNEQFF. As DNA, the CDR3 is TGTGCCAGCAGCTCGCAGGTGGCTCGCGTGACTACCCGCCCGTACAATGAGCAGTTCTTC.

This clonotype has only a few counts. The chain carries TRBV7-9 and TRBJ2-3, with 7 bases fitting TRBD2. The germline CDR1 and CDR2 sequences are SEHNR and FQNEAQ (reference sequence). The length of the CDR3 is 15 residues. Trimming removed 5 bases from V and 0 bases from J; junction bases left unmatched: 5. In nucleotides, the CDR3 is TGTGCCAGCAGCCTAAGCGGGATTAGCACAGATACGCAGTATTTT. This codes for CASSLSGISTDTQYF. Variable domain in full (rest from reference TRBV7-9 and TRBJ2-3): DTGVSQNPRHKITKRGQNVTFRCDPISEHNRLYWYRQTLGQGPEFLTYFQNEAQLEKSRLLSDRFSAERPKGSFSTLEIQRTEQGDSAMYLCASSLSGISTDTQYFGPGTRLTVL.

This clonotype has ten or more counts. The V gene is TRBV14, the J gene TRBJ2-1; D ambiguous. The CDR3 sequence is 14 residues long. V lost 4 bases, J lost 3 bases, and 10 bases lay in between. Germline CDR1 reads SGHDN; CDR2 reads FVKESK. DNA for the CDR3: TGTGCCAGCAGCCCCCTTCGACTCTACAATGAGCAGTTCTTC. Translated, it gives CASSPLRLYNEQFF.

The rearrangement uses TRBV20-1 and TRBJ2-2; 9 nucleotides agree with TRBD2. Germline V gene sequence: CDR1 DFQATT, CDR2 SNEGSKA (reference sequence). CDR3 length equals 14 residues. The ends lost 1 base at V and 5 bases at J; junction bases unmatched: 2. The CDR3 sequence is CSARGGGGTGELFF. The CDR3 bases are TGCAGTGCTAGAGGCGGGGGGGGTACCGGGGAGCTGTTTTTT.

This clonotype came up many times. V usage is TRBV2 and J usage is TRBJ1-2, with 8 bases aligning to TRBD1. Trimming removed 2 bases from V and 2 bases from J; junction bases left unmatched: 4. Germline values: CDR1 SNHLY, CDR2 FYNNEI. The length of the CDR3 is 15 residues. As DNA, the CDR3 is TGTGCCAGCAGTGAATCGGCAGGGGGCAACTATGGCTACACCTTC. Its protein product is CASSESAGGNYGYTF.

This clonotype has ten or more counts. The chain combines TRBV4-3 with TRBJ2-1, with 14 bases matching TRBD2. J lost 2 bases, V lost 3 bases, and 6 bases had no gene match. This CDR3 contains 18 residues. Germline assignment: CDR1 LGHNA and CDR2 YSLEER. Written as DNA, the CDR3 is TGCGCCAGCAGCCAGGGACTAGCGGGAGATCATCCCTACAATGAGCAGTTCTTC. It specifies CASSQGLAGDHPYNEQFF.